This TCR beta chain was identified during a study of blood T cell repertoires in COVID-19. V lost 4 bases, J lost 4 bases, and 20 bases lay in between. The CDR3 has 16 amino acids. From germline, CDR1 is SGHTS and CDR2 YDEGEE. Libraries were prepared by immunoSEQ multiplex PCR; TCRdb keeps only in-frame clonotypes and omits some of them. The sample lists over 150,000 clones, roughly 89% occurring once. This TCR came from a woman in her 70s with COVID-19, enrolled during active disease. Sequencing used peripheral blood. V gene TRBV5-8 combines with J gene TRBJ1-2, with D maybe TRBD1 (6 bases). The CDR3 DNA sequence: TGTGCCAGCAGCCCCCTTGGGGGGGCCGTATCCTATGGCTACACCTTC. Its protein product is CASSPLGGAVSYGYTF. Using reference TRBV5-8 and TRBJ1-2 for the parts outside the CDR3, the full variable domain is EAGVTQSPTHLIKTRGQQATLRCSPISGHTSVYWYQQALGLGLQFLLWYDEGEERNRGNFPPRFSGRQFPNYSSELNVNALELEDSALYLCASSPLGGAVSYGYTFGSGTRLTVV.